The T cell receptor (beta chain) under discussion was sequenced for a study of cytomegalovirus exposure and HLA in healthy donors. PCR used 60 Vbeta primers and 13 Jbeta primers. Libraries were prepared by immunoSEQ multiplex PCR; TCRdb keeps only in-frame clonotypes and omits some of them. The sample consists of 150,000 or so clones, more than 60% of them appearing once. This receptor was obtained from a man aged 25-40 years in good health and CMV-seropositive. The sequenced sample consisted of PBMCs.

CDR3 residues: CATTLRTSGSLAGELFF. CDR3 nucleotides: TGTGCCACCACCCTCCGGACTAGCGGGAGTTTGGCCGGGGAGCTGTTTTTT. The V and J genes are TRBV27 and TRBJ2-2; TRBD2 aligns across 13 bases. Germline values: CDR1 MNHEY, CDR2 SMNVEV (reference sequence). This CDR3 contains 17 residues. The V and J ends lost 10 bases and 6 bases, in that order; junction bases with no gene match: 14.